This T cell receptor beta chain comes out of a study of Graves' ophthalmopathy and Graves' hyperthyroidism. This clonotype appeared many times. The CDR3 has 13 amino acids. Germline-derived CDR1 and CDR2 are SQVTM and ANQGSEA. Trimming took 2 bases from V and 0 from J, leaving 7 bases between them. Amplification of TCR beta CDR3 regions used RNA transcripts. Following a first-round RT-PCR that used HTBI primers, a second-round multiplex PCR was carried out. Using its own MiXCR run on the multiplex PCR reads, TCRdb lists one record per CDR3 protein. The sample holds roughly 230,000 distinct CDR3 sequences, roughly 21% seen once.

The sequencing sample was made of peripheral blood. The chain carries TRBV29-1 and TRBJ1-1; D gene ambiguous. The clonotype comes from a woman in her forties or fifties with Graves' ophthalmopathy. CDR3 coding DNA: TGCAGCGTTGAAATTCAGATGAACACTGAAGCTTTCTTT. Its translation is CSVEIQMNTEAFF.